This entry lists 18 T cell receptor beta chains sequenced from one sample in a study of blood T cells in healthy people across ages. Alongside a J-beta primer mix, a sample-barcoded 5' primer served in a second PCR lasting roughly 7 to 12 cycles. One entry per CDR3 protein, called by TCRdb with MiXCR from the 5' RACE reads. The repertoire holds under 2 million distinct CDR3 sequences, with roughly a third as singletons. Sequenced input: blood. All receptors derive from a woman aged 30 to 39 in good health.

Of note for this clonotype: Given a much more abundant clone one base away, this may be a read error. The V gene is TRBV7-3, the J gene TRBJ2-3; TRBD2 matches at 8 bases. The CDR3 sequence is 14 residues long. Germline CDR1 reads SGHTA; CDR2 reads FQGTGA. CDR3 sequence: CASSLNGGADMQYF. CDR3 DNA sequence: TGTGCCAGCAGCTTAAACGGGGGGGCAGATATGCAGTATTTT.

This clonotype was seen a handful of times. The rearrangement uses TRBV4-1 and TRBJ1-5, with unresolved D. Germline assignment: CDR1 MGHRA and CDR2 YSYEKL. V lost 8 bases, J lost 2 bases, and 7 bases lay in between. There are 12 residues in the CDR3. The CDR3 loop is CASGQRNQPQHF. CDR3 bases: TGCGCCAGCGGGCAGCGCAATCAGCCCCAGCATTTT.

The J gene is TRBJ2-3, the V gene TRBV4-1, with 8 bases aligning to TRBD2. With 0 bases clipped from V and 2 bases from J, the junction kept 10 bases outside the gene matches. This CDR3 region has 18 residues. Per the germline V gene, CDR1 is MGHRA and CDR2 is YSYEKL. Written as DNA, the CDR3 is TGCGCCAGCAGCCAAGATCAACAGCGGGAGTTTTCCACAGATACGCAGTATTTT. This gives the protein CASSQDQQREFSTDTQYF.

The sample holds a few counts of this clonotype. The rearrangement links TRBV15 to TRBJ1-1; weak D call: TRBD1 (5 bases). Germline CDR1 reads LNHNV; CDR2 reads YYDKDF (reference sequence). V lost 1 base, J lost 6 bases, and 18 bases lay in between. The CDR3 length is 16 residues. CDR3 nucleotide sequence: TGTGCCACCAGCAGAGCCAGGGAAGTATCTGGCGCTGAAGCTTTCTTT. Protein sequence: CATSRAREVSGAEAFF.

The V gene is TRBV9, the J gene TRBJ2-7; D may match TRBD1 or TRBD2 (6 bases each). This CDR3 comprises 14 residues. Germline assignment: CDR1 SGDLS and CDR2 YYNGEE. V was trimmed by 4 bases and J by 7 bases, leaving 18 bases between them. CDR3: CASSPTGAPGEQYF. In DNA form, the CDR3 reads TGTGCCAGCAGCCCCACGGGGGCACCGGGTGAGCAGTACTTC. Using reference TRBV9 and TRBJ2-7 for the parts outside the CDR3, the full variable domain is DSGVTQTPKHLITATGQRVTLRCSPRSGDLSVYWYQQSLDQGLQFLIQYYNGEERAKGNILERFSAQQFPDLHSELNLSSLELGDSALYFCASSPTGAPGEQYFGPGTRLTVT.

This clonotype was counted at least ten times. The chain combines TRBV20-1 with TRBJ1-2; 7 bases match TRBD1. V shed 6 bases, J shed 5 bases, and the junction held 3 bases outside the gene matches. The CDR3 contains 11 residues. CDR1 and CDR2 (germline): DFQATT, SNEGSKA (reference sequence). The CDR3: CSAKQGYGYTF. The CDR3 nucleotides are TGCAGTGCAAAACAGGGGTATGGCTACACCTTC.

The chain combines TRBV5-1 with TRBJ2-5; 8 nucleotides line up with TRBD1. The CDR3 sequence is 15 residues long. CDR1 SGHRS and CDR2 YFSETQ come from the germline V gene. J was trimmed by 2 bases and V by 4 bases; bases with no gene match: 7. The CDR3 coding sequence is TGCGCCAGCAGCACCCAGACAGGGGTACAAGAGACCCAGTACTTC. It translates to CASSTQTGVQETQYF.

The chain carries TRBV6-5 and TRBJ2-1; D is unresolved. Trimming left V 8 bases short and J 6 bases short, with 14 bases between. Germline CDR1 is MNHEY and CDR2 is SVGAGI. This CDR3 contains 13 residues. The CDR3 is CASGLGWLNEQFF. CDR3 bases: TGTGCCAGCGGTTTGGGGTGGCTCAATGAGCAGTTCTTC.

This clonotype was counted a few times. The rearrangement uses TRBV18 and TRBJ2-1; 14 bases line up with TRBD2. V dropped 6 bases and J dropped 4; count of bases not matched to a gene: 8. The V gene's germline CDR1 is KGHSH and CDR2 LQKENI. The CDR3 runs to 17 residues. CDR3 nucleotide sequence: TGTGCCAGCTCGCCGGGACTAGCGGGAGTAAGGTACAATGAGCAGTTCTTC. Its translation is CASSPGLAGVRYNEQFF.

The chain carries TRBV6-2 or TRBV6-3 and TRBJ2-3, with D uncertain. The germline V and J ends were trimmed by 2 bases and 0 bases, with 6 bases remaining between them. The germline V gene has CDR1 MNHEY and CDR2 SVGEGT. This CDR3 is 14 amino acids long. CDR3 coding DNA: TGTGCCAGCAGTTACATTACTAGCACAGATACGCAGTATTTT. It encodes CASSYITSTDTQYF.

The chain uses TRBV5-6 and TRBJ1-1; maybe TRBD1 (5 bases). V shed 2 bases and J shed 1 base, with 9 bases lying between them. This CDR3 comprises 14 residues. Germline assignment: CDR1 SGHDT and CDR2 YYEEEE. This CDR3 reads CASSFRDGNTEAFF. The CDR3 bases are TGTGCCAGCAGCTTCCGGGACGGGAACACTGAAGCTTTCTTT.

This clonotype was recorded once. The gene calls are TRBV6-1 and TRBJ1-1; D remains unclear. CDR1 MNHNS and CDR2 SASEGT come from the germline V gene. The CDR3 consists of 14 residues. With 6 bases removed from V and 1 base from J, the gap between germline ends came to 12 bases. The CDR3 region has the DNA TGTGCCAGCAGAGCCGGACGGTGGAACACTGAAGCTTTCTTT. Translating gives CASRAGRWNTEAFF.

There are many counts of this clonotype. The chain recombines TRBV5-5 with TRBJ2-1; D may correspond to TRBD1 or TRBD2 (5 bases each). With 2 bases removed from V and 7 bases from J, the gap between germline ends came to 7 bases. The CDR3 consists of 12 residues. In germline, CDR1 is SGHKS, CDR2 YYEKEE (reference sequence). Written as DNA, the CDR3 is TGTGCCAGCAGCTTTTGGGGGAATGAGCAGTTCTTC. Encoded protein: CASSFWGNEQFF.

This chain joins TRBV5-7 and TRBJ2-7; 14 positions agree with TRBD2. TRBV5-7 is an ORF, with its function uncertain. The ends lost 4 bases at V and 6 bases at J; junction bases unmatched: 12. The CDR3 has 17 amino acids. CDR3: CASSTEGGLAGGREQYF. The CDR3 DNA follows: TGTGCCAGCAGCACAGAGGGTGGACTAGCGGGAGGTCGCGAGCAGTACTTC.

In DNA, the CDR3 is TGTGCCAGCAGCGCTCCAGCAGGGCAAGGAGGCAATGAGCAGTTCTTC. Translation: CASSAPAGQGGNEQFF. The chain joins TRBV6-1 to TRBJ2-1, with D perhaps assigned TRBD1 or TRBD2 (5 bases each). Trimming removed 6 bases from V and 6 bases from J, with 21 bases in between. CDR1 and CDR2 (germline): MNHNS, SASEGT. This CDR3 has 16 residues.

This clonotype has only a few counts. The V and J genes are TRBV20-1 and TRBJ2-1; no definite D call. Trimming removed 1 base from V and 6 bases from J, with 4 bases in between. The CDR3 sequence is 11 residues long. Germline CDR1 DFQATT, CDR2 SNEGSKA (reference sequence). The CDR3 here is CSARAFNEQFF. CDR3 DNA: TGCAGTGCTAGAGCGTTCAATGAGCAGTTCTTC.

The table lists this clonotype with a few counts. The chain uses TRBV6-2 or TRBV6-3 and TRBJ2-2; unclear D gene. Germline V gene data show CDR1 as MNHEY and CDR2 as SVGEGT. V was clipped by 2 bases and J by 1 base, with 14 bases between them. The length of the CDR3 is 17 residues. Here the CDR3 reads CASSYADFLGNTGELFF. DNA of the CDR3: TGTGCCAGCAGTTACGCAGACTTCCTCGGGAACACCGGGGAGCTGTTTTTT.

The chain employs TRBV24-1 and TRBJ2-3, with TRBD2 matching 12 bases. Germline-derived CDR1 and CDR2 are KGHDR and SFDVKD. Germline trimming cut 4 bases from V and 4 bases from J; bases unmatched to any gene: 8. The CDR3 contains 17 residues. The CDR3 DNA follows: TGTGCCACCAGTGAAAATCGACTAGCGGGAGTTCCAGATACGCAGTATTTT. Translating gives CATSENRLAGVPDTQYF.